The T cell receptor beta chain under discussion was sequenced for a study of cytomegalovirus exposure and HLA in healthy donors. 60 Vbeta and 13 Jbeta primers were used in PCR. Some clones are missing from TCRdb's copy, which holds only in-frame ones; the method was immunoSEQ multiplex PCR. The sample carries roughly 98,000 clones, around 80% recorded once. CDR1 is MNHEY and CDR2 is SVGAGI in the germline V gene. Trimming removed 4 bases from V and 4 bases from J; junction bases left unmatched: 3. This CDR3 spans 13 amino acids. The chain links TRBV6-5 to TRBJ1-2; TRBD1 matches 7 bases. Sequences were obtained from PBMCs. This TCR was sampled from a man aged 18-30 years in good health and CMV-seropositive. The CDR3, as DNA: TGTGCCAGCAGTTTCCAGGGGGGCTATGGCTACACCTTC. As protein: CASSFQGGYGYTF.